This T cell receptor (beta chain) was sequenced during a study of T cell repertoires in cytomegalovirus infection. Study in general: Through public TCR beta signatures, both CMV infection and matching HLA type were indicated. Study conclusions and caveats: CMV-specific HLA-C-restricted TCR beta clonotypes dominated the ex vivo response.

Germline loops: CDR1 MGHRA, CDR2 YSYEKL. After removal of 5 bases from V and 4 bases from J, the junction contained 5 bases not matched to a gene. CDR3 length equals 15 residues. This clonotype was seen more than once but under ten times. The antigen is unknown. Via MiXCR, TCRdb re-called the reads, giving one row per CDR3 protein. The table includes about 890,000 distinct CDR3 sequences, less than 40% detected once. The chain combines TRBV4-1 with TRBJ2-3, with 11 bases matching TRBD1. The sequence was obtained from a human donor in good health (CMV status not recorded). Some clones in this sample may be carry-over from other donors' samples. The sample in question was cultured CD8+ T cells from PBMCs, obtained from culture after CMV antigen stimulation. CDR3 sequence (DNA): TGCGCCAGCAGCTACCGGGACAGGGGGTCAGATACGCAGTATTTT. Its protein product is CASSYRDRGSDTQYF.